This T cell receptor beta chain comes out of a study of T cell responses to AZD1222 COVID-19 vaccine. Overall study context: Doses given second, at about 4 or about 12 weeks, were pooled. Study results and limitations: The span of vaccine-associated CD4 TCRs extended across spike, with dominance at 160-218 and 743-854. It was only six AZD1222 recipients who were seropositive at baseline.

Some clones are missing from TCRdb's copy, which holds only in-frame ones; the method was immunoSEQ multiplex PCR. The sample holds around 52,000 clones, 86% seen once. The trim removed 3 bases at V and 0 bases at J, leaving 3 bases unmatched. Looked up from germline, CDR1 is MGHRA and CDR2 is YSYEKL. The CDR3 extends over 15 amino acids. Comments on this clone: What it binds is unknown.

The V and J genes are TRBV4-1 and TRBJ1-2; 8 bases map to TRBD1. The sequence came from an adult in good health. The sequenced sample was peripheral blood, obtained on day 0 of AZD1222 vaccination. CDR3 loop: CASSHQQGANYGYTF. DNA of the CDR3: TGCGCCAGCAGCCACCAACAGGGGGCTAACTATGGCTACACCTTC.